This entry is about one TCR beta chain. Its antigen is not identified. These data belong to a study of shared clonotypes between healthy human individuals. Trimming at V came to 1 base and at J to 6 bases, leaving 8 bases not matched to a gene. The CDR3 is 15 residues long. Germline V gives CDR1 MGHRA, CDR2 YSYEKL. Assay used: immunoSEQ multiplex PCR; TCRdb lists only in-frame clones, some missing. The data hold more than 2 million clones, with about 94% observed a single time. Study-wide results and limits: As a rule, naive subsets had a larger estimated richness than memory subsets.

The naive CD8 population came from CD45RO-negative cells selected for CCR7, without terminally differentiated effector memory CD45RA+ cells. The rearrangement uses TRBV4-1 and TRBJ1-2; 7 nucleotides line up with TRBD1. The sequence derives from a man between 18 and 35 years old in good health. Specimen: naive CD8+ T cells sorted from blood. Here the CDR3 DNA reads TGCGCCAGCAGCCAAGGACAGGGCAGCTTAGATGGCTACACCTTC. As protein: CASSQGQGSLDGYTF.